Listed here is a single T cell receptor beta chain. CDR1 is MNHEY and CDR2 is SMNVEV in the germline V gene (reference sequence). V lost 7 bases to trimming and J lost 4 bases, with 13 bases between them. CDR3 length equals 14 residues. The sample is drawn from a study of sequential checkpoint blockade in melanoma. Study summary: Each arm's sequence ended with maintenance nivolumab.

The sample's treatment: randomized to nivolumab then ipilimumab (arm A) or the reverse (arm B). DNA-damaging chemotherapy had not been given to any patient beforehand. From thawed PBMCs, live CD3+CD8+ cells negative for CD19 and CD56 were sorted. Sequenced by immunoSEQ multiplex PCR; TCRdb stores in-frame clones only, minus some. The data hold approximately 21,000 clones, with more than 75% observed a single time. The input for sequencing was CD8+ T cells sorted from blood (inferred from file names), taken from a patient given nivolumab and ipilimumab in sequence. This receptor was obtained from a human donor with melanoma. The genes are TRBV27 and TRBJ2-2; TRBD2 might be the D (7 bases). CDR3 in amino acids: CASTRGGATGELFF. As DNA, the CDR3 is TGTGCCAGCACCCGAGGGGGGGCCACCGGGGAGCTGTTTTTT.